The 27 T cell receptor beta chains in this list originate from one sample, sequenced in a study of T cell responses to AZD1222 COVID-19 vaccine. Sequenced by immunoSEQ multiplex PCR; TCRdb stores in-frame clones only, minus some. Of 65,000 to 95,000 clones listed, around 84% are singletons. The sequencing used peripheral blood, collected on day 0 of AZD1222 vaccination. These receptor sequences come from an adult in good health.

Only one count was recorded for this clone. The V call is TRBV7-3, the J call TRBJ2-2; D might be TRBD2 (5 bases). This CDR3 region has 12 residues. Per the germline V gene, CDR1 is SGHTA and CDR2 is FQGTGA. V was pared by 7 bases and J by 7 bases, with 10 bases between. CDR3 DNA: TGTGCCAGCACTGCCGGGGTCGGGGAGCTGTTTTTT. Its translation is CASTAGVGELFF. Using reference TRBV7-3 and TRBJ2-2 for the parts outside the CDR3, the full variable domain is GAGVSQTPSNKVTEKGKYVELRCDPISGHTALYWYRQSLGQGPEFLIYFQGTGAADDSGLPNDRFFAVRPEGSVSTLKIQRTERGDSAVYLCASTAGVGELFFGEGSRLTVL.

This rearrangement joins TRBV6-2 or TRBV6-3 to TRBJ2-1; 11 bases align to TRBD2. Germline V CDR1 and CDR2: MNHEY, SVGEGT. V shed 0 bases and J 3 bases; nucleotides not matched to a gene: 10. The CDR3 is 19 amino acids. CDR3 bases: TGTGCCAGCAGTTACTCCGTAGCGGGGGGGGACTGGGGCTACAATGAGCAGTTCTTC. This encodes CASSYSVAGGDWGYNEQFF.

This rearrangement joins TRBV12-3 or TRBV12-4 to TRBJ1-1, with 9 bases lining up with TRBD1. The V gene end was trimmed by 5 bases and the J gene end by 11 bases; junction bases not matched to a gene: 6. The CDR3 sequence is 12 residues long. The CDR3 nucleotides are TGTGCCAGCAGTCCCGGGACAGGGACGGCTTTCTTT. It encodes CASSPGTGTAFF.

J is TRBJ1-2 and V is TRBV4-1; no firm D call. The CDR3 is 13 residues long. V was pared by 0 bases and J by 6 bases, with 8 bases between. Looked up from germline, CDR1 is MGHRA and CDR2 is YSYEKL. CDR3 coding DNA: TGCGCCAGCAGCCAAGAGCCCCGGGATGGCTACACCTTC. Residues: CASSQEPRDGYTF.

V gene TRBV15 combines with J gene TRBJ1-1, with D tentatively TRBD1 (5 bases). The CDR3 is 13 residues long. Germline values: CDR1 LNHNV, CDR2 YYDKDF (reference sequence). Between the trimmed V and J ends, which lost 5 bases and 4 bases, there was a span of 11 bases. The CDR3 region is CATSSAGGTEAFF. CDR3 DNA: TGTGCCACCAGCTCAGCCGGGGGCACTGAAGCTTTCTTT.

The rearrangement uses TRBV6-5 and TRBJ2-1; D is uncertain. Germline V gene sequence: CDR1 MNHEY, CDR2 SVGAGI. The V and J ends lost 2 bases and 1 base respectively, with 9 bases between them. CDR3 size: 15 residues. The CDR3 region has the DNA TGTGCCAGCAGTTACGGTGATAATTCCTACAATGAGCAGTTCTTC. This gives the protein CASSYGDNSYNEQFF.

The V and J genes are TRBV5-1 and TRBJ2-2; D is possibly TRBD1 (5 bases). From germline, CDR1 is SGHRS and CDR2 YFSETQ. V shed 2 bases and J shed 6 bases, with 17 bases lying between them. CDR3 length: 16 amino acids. CDR3: CASSFTDWTTAGELFF. The DNA for the CDR3 is TGCGCCAGCAGCTTCACCGATTGGACAACGGCCGGGGAGCTGTTTTTT.

The chain links TRBV5-1 to TRBJ2-1; 11 bases fit TRBD2. The CDR3 is 15 residues long. Germline CDR1 reads SGHRS; CDR2 reads YFSETQ. J gave up 1 base and V 5 bases, and 2 bases lay outside the gene matches. CDR3: CASRGTSGSYNEQFF. The CDR3 DNA is TGCGCCAGCAGGGGGACTAGCGGATCCTACAATGAGCAGTTCTTC.

The rearrangement links TRBV10-3 to TRBJ2-3; D remains unclear. Trimming stripped 10 bases from V and 6 bases from J, with 11 bases between. The CDR3 is made up of 11 amino acids. The germline V gene has CDR1 ENHRY and CDR2 SYGVKD. The CDR3 DNA reads TGTGCCACGCAGGATCCCGATACGCAGTATTTT. This gives the protein CATQDPDTQYF.

CDR3 amino acids: CASSTNLGGVADTQYF. Here the CDR3 DNA reads TGTGCCAGCAGCACTAACCTTGGGGGGGTTGCAGATACGCAGTATTTT. The rearrangement uses TRBV11-2 and TRBJ2-3, with 7 bases identical to TRBD2. The V gene's germline CDR1 is SGHAT and CDR2 FQNNGV. The CDR3 spans 16 residues. Losses at the gene ends were 5 bases for V and 4 bases for J; bases not matched to a gene: 12. Complete variable domain (other parts from reference TRBV11-2 and TRBJ2-3): EAGVAQSPRYKIIEKRQSVAFWCNPISGHATLYWYQQILGQGPKLLIQFQNNGVVDDSQLPKDRFSAERLKGVDSTLKIQPAKLEDSAVYLCASSTNLGGVADTQYFGPGTRLTVL.

The chain uses TRBV7-9 and TRBJ2-7; D could derive from TRBD1 or TRBD2 (5 bases each). V was shortened by 5 bases and J by 6 bases, with 20 bases between the two germline ends. This CDR3 region has 15 residues. CDR1 and CDR2 (germline): SEHNR, FQNEAQ (reference sequence). The CDR3 here is CASSLPGPASAEQYF. The CDR3 nucleotides are TGTGCCAGCAGCCTTCCGGGGCCTGCCTCCGCCGAGCAGTACTTC.

The J gene is TRBJ1-2, the V gene TRBV28; 8 bases fit TRBD1. The CDR3 length is 15 residues. V trimming: 4 bases; J trimming: 8 bases; junction bases outside the gene matches: 12. Per the germline V gene, CDR1 is MDHEN and CDR2 is SYDVKM. DNA for the CDR3: TGTGCCAGCAGTTCCCACCCTGGGGACAGGCAAGGCTACACCTTC. Translating gives CASSSHPGDRQGYTF.

The chain is built from TRBV4-1 and TRBJ2-1; D might be TRBD1 (5 bases). V lost 4 bases, J lost 1 base, and 23 bases lay in between. CDR1 is MGHRA, CDR2 YSYEKL, per germline. The CDR3 length is 19 residues. In DNA, the CDR3 is TGCGCCAGCAGCCCTTCCCTCATTAGGGGTTTGGAATCCTACAATGAGCAGTTCTTC. Its translation: CASSPSLIRGLESYNEQFF.

This sequence joins TRBV6-4 and TRBJ1-6; D is perhaps TRBD1 (6 bases). CDR1 is MRHNA and CDR2 is SNTAGT in the germline V gene. The CDR3 is made up of 17 amino acids. Trimming removed 6 bases at V and 4 bases at J, with 19 bases between. The CDR3 sequence is CASSGPQGPSYNSPLHF. The DNA for the CDR3 is TGTGCCAGCAGCGGACCCCAGGGGCCTTCTTATAATTCACCCCTCCACTTT.

The rearrangement links TRBV18 to TRBJ1-5; 7 nucleotides align to TRBD1. CDR3 length: 15 residues. Germline trimming cut 4 bases from V and 3 bases from J; bases unmatched to any gene: 6. CDR1 is KGHSH and CDR2 is LQKENI in the germline V gene. The CDR3 nucleotides read TGTGCCAGCTCACTGGTACAGGGGACCAATCAGCCCCAGCATTTT. Its translation: CASSLVQGTNQPQHF.

J is TRBJ2-3 and V is TRBV6-5; D might be TRBD1 or TRBD2, each matching 6 bases. Germline CDR1 MNHEY, CDR2 SVGAGI. The CDR3 length is 14 residues. Deletions cut 0 bases from V and 6 bases from J, with 10 bases between. The CDR3 here is CASSYSTRGDTQYF. As DNA, the CDR3 is TGTGCCAGCAGTTACTCGACTAGGGGGGATACGCAGTATTTT.

This clone was recorded a few times. The rearrangement links TRBV29-1 to TRBJ2-1; 8 bases agree with TRBD1. V trimming: 1 base; J trimming: 7 bases; junction bases outside the gene matches: 6. The length of the CDR3 is 14 residues. Germline V CDR1 and CDR2: SQVTM, ANQGSEA. The chain's CDR3 is CSVEVLQGANEQFF. The DNA of the CDR3 is TGCAGCGTTGAAGTTTTGCAGGGGGCAAATGAGCAGTTCTTC.

The chain employs TRBV19 and TRBJ1-5; TRBD1 is a possible D gene (6 bases). The CDR3 contains 13 residues. The V gene's germline CDR1 is LNHDA and CDR2 SQIVND (reference sequence). Trimming took 4 bases from V and 4 from J, leaving 8 bases between them. In DNA form, the CDR3 reads TGTGCCAGTAGTAAGGGGGTGAATCAGCCCCAGCATTTT. Its translation: CASSKGVNQPQHF.

This clone has a single count. The chain is built from TRBV3-1 (or the pseudogene TRBV3-2) and TRBJ1-5; D is possibly TRBD1 (5 bases). Germline CDR1 and CDR2: LGHDT and YNNKEL (reference sequence). The V end lost 4 bases, the J end lost 6 bases, and 37 bases lay between the germline ends. This CDR3 region has 22 residues. Here the CDR3 DNA reads TGTGCCAGCAGCCCGGGGGTGCTAAGCCTTCCTTGGGGGGTGAGGGTGAGTCAGCCCCAGCATTTT. Translating it yields CASSPGVLSLPWGVRVSQPQHF.

V is TRBV3-1 (or the pseudogene TRBV3-2) and J is TRBJ2-7; no reliable D call. Germline CDR1 LGHDT, CDR2 YNNKEL (reference sequence). The V end lost 2 bases, the J end lost 0 bases, and 8 bases lay between the germline ends. The CDR3 length is 14 residues. In DNA form, the CDR3 reads TGTGCCAGCAGCCAACAACGGAACTCCTACGAGCAGTACTTC. Protein sequence: CASSQQRNSYEQYF.

The J gene is TRBJ1-1, the V gene TRBV19, with 9 positions matching TRBD1. Per the germline V gene, CDR1 is LNHDA and CDR2 is SQIVND (reference sequence). Trimming at V came to 3 bases and at J to 4 bases, leaving 6 bases not matched to a gene. The CDR3 totals 15 residues. CDR3 region: CASSMGQGSSTEAFF. The CDR3 coding sequence is TGTGCCAGTAGTATGGGACAGGGCTCCTCCACTGAAGCTTTCTTT.

The V gene is TRBV4-1, the J gene TRBJ1-1; 8 bases align to TRBD1. CDR1 is MGHRA and CDR2 is YSYEKL in the germline V gene. The CDR3 spans 17 residues. V lost 1 base to trimming and J lost 3 bases; unmatched junction nucleotides: 10. The DNA of the CDR3 is TGCGCCAGCAGCCAAGCGTGGCAGGGGGCGTCGGACACTGAAGCTTTCTTT. Encoded protein: CASSQAWQGASDTEAFF.

The V call is TRBV27, the J call TRBJ1-5; 8 bases are a match to TRBD1. Germline values: CDR1 MNHEY, CDR2 SMNVEV (reference sequence). This CDR3 spans 16 amino acids. Unmatched junction bases numbered 13, after V lost 5 bases and J lost 7 bases. The DNA of the CDR3 is TGTGCCAGCAGTCAGTCGCTGGACAGGGTAGAACAGCCCCAGCATTTT. Amino acids: CASSQSLDRVEQPQHF.

The chain carries TRBV28 and TRBJ2-6; 7 bases line up with TRBD1. The CDR3 covers 16 residues. J was trimmed by 0 bases and V by 5 bases; bases with no gene match: 4. In germline, CDR1 is MDHEN, CDR2 SYDVKM. CDR3 region: CASSRGQLSGANVLTF. The CDR3, as DNA: TGTGCCAGCAGTAGGGGGCAGCTCTCTGGGGCCAACGTCCTGACTTTC.

J is TRBJ2-2 and V is TRBV5-6, with TRBD1 matching over 11 bases. J was trimmed by 7 bases and V by 4 bases; bases with no gene match: 12. The V gene's germline CDR1 is SGHDT and CDR2 YYEEEE. The CDR3 runs 17 residues. CDR3 coding DNA: TGTGCCAGCAGCGAACCGGACAGGGGGCTCAGGGGCGGGGAGCTGTTTTTT. Translating gives CASSEPDRGLRGGELFF.

J is TRBJ1-1 and V is TRBV4-1; D unclear. V was pared by 8 bases and J by 0 bases, with 10 bases between. The CDR3 spans 13 residues. CDR1 and CDR2 (germline): MGHRA, YSYEKL. For the CDR3, the DNA is TGCGCCAGCGCTCGAAGAATGAACACTGAAGCTTTCTTT. Its protein is CASARRMNTEAFF.

The CDR3 protein is CASRTGIGESSYEQYF. The CDR3 coding sequence is TGTGCCAGCAGAACAGGGATCGGAGAGAGCTCCTACGAGCAGTACTTC. The chain employs TRBV7-6 and TRBJ2-7; D is perhaps TRBD1 (6 bases). The V end was cut by 6 bases, the J end by 0 bases, with 18 bases between. Germline loops: CDR1 SGHVS, CDR2 FNYEAQ. This CDR3 is built from 16 residues.